Below are 11 T cell receptor beta chains sequenced from a single sample in a study of Ad26.COV2.S vaccination and SARS-CoV-2 variants listed by TCRdb under 2021. Library construction relied on the immunoSEQ multiplex PCR assay. TCRdb carries this immuneACCESS record with in-frame sequences only. Its versions omit some clonotypes, under half of them owing to an unresolved V gene in the studies checked, with the rest unexplained. The sample yields 350,000 to 450,000 clones; 89% were counted once. The top ten constitute about 2% of the sample. This specimen's treatment or condition label, per the study, means: about 20 received Ad26.COV2.S at low or high dose, single or two shots; roughly five received placebo; per-sample allocation not given. Repertoires of vaccine and placebo recipients were sequenced from samples taken on day 63 after the first injection. The specimen was peripheral blood, collected in a trial of Ad26.COV2.S vaccine versus placebo. The receptors originated from a person between 18 and 65 years old who received the Ad26.COV2.S COVID-19 vaccine or a placebo.

The rearrangement uses TRBV27 and TRBJ1-2; no clear D. The germline gives CDR1 MNHEY, CDR2 SMNVEV (reference sequence). Trimming took off 5 bases at V and 4 bases at J, with 14 bases between the two ends. CDR3 length: 14 residues. The chain's CDR3 is CASSLDGRSYGYTF. The CDR3 coding sequence is TGTGCCAGCAGTCTTGACGGACGGAGCTATGGCTACACCTTC.

On this clone itself: The sample holds other DNA sequences that translate to the same CDR3. CDR3 amino acids: CASSLNTEAFF. In DNA form, the CDR3 reads TGCGCCAGCAGCTTGAACACTGAAGCTTTCTTT. The chain employs TRBV5-1 and TRBJ1-1, with D unclear. Germline lookup yields CDR1 SGHRS and CDR2 YFSETQ. Trimming took off 1 base at V and 2 bases at J, with 0 bases between the two ends. This CDR3 comprises 11 residues.

This CDR3 reads CASSSPGLAETQYF. The CDR3 DNA follows: TGTGCCAGCAGTTCCCCCGGACTAGCCGAGACCCAGTACTTC. This sequence joins TRBV6-5 and TRBJ2-5; the match to TRBD2 covers 8 bases. The V gene's germline CDR1 is MNHEY and CDR2 SVGAGI. Germline trimming cut 4 bases from V and 5 bases from J; bases unmatched to any gene: 6. The CDR3 spans 14 residues.

This clone appeared once. The chain joins TRBV20-1 to TRBJ2-1; 12 bases fit TRBD2. The CDR3 extends over 17 amino acids. Germline CDR1 DFQATT, CDR2 SNEGSKA (reference sequence). The trim removed 3 bases at V and 0 bases at J, leaving 6 bases unmatched. As DNA, the CDR3 is TGCAGTGCTAGTCGTCTAGCGGGGGGGAGCTCCTACAATGAGCAGTTCTTC. Translation gives CSASRLAGGSSYNEQFF.

This clone was observed a single time. The V call is TRBV5-8, the J call TRBJ2-7, with 8 nucleotides matching TRBD1. CDR3 size: 14 residues. With 4 bases clipped from V and 2 bases from J, the junction kept 5 bases outside the gene matches. Germline-derived CDR1 and CDR2 are SGHTS and YDEGEE. CDR3 coding DNA: TGTGCCAGCAGCCCATGGACAGGGACCTACGAGCAGTACTTC. Its protein is CASSPWTGTYEQYF. The whole variable domain, filled in from reference TRBV5-8 and TRBJ2-7, reads EAGVTQSPTHLIKTRGQQATLRCSPISGHTSVYWYQQALGLGLQFLLWYDEGEERNRGNFPPRFSGRQFPNYSSELNVNALELEDSALYLCASSPWTGTYEQYFGPGTRLTVT.

This clone was counted once. Other DNA sequences within the sample encode an identical CDR3. This chain uses TRBV2 with TRBJ1-2, with D tentatively TRBD1 (5 bases). CDR1 SNHLY and CDR2 FYNNEI come from the germline V gene. V lost 1 base to trimming and J lost 2 bases, with 8 bases between them. This CDR3 spans 14 amino acids. This CDR3 reads CASSEGAGNYGYTF. The CDR3 DNA sequence: TGTGCCAGCAGTGAAGGAGCAGGGAACTATGGCTACACCTTC.

This chain uses TRBV6-5 with TRBJ1-2; possible D gene TRBD1, 5 bases. The CDR3 spans 12 residues. Germline values: CDR1 MNHEY, CDR2 SVGAGI. V lost 6 bases to trimming and J lost 7 bases, with 12 bases between them. CDR3 nucleotides: TGTGCCAGCAGACCCGCACAGGCTGGCTACACCTTC. It codes for CASRPAQAGYTF.

The V call is TRBV18, the J call TRBJ2-1; TRBD1 is a possible D gene (6 bases). This CDR3 is built from 14 residues. The germline V gene encodes CDR1 KGHSH and CDR2 LQKENI. The V and J ends lost 5 bases and 2 bases respectively, with 10 bases between them. The CDR3 loop is CASSSGEAYNEQFF. The CDR3 nucleotides read TGTGCCAGCTCATCAGGGGAAGCCTACAATGAGCAGTTCTTC.

The chain carries TRBV4-3 and TRBJ2-6; D tentatively reads TRBD1 or TRBD2 (6 bases each). Between the trimmed V and J ends, which lost 0 bases and 0 bases, there was a span of 15 bases. The CDR3 consists of 19 residues. Germline assignment: CDR1 LGHNA and CDR2 YSLEER. CDR3 DNA: TGCGCCAGCAGCCAAGATAGGGAGGACAGACTCTCTGGGGCCAACGTCCTGACTTTC. Protein: CASSQDREDRLSGANVLTF.

This chain joins TRBV7-9 and TRBJ1-1; D gene uncertain. V was pared by 1 base and J by 4 bases, with 16 bases between. Germline-derived CDR1 and CDR2 are SEHNR and FQNEAQ (reference sequence). This CDR3 comprises 16 residues. Here the CDR3 DNA reads TGTGCCAGCAGCTTAGAGTGGCAGGTACGGGGCACTGAAGCTTTCTTT. Its protein product is CASSLEWQVRGTEAFF.

This chain connects TRBV7-6 to TRBJ2-7; 7 bases agree with TRBD2. The length of the CDR3 is 15 residues. The trim removed 4 bases at V and 7 bases at J, leaving 13 bases unmatched. From germline, CDR1 is SGHVS and CDR2 FNYEAQ. The CDR3 is CASSSVGLAAGEQYF. As DNA, the CDR3 is TGTGCCAGCAGCTCAGTGGGGCTAGCGGCGGGGGAGCAGTACTTC.